Shown below are 31 T cell receptor beta chains from a single sample sequenced in a study of T cells in narcolepsy. The table came from immunoSEQ multiplex PCR; TCRdb's copy has only in-frame clones and leaves some out. The sample lists under 35,000 clones, under 85% occurring once. The sample taken for sequencing was memory (CD45RA-) CD4+ T cells from blood. These receptors were collected from a human donor in good health.

The rearrangement uses TRBV28 and TRBJ2-5; 7 nucleotides match TRBD2. CDR1 is MDHEN and CDR2 is SYDVKM in the germline V gene. The CDR3 is 14 amino acids. Unmatched junction bases numbered 10, after V lost 6 bases and J lost 6 bases. CDR3 DNA: TGTGCCAGCAGCTCACCTAGGGAGGGAAAGACCCAGTACTTC. This translates into CASSSPREGKTQYF.

The rearrangement uses TRBV7-6 and TRBJ2-5; 12 nucleotides match TRBD2. CDR1 and CDR2 (germline): SGHVS, FNYEAQ. The CDR3 runs 15 residues. The V and J ends lost 5 bases and 4 bases, in that order; junction bases with no gene match: 5. CDR3 sequence: CASSRGLAGSETQYF. The CDR3 region has the DNA TGTGCCAGCAGCCGCGGACTAGCGGGGTCAGAGACCCAGTACTTC.

This clone was recorded once. The V gene is TRBV7-2, the J gene TRBJ1-5; D remains ambiguous. This CDR3 is built from 15 residues. Trimming removed 1 base at V and 2 bases at J, with 9 bases between. CDR1 and CDR2 (germline): SGHTA, FQGNSA. CDR3 in amino acids: CASSLGERRNQPQHF. The CDR3 region has the DNA TGTGCCAGCAGCTTAGGCGAGAGACGCAATCAGCCCCAGCATTTT.

The chain links TRBV6-5 to TRBJ1-5, with D perhaps matching TRBD1 (6 bases). This CDR3 is 13 amino acids long. Germline loops: CDR1 MNHEY, CDR2 SVGAGI. Between the trimmed V and J ends, which lost 8 bases and 3 bases, there was a span of 11 bases. Here the CDR3 reads CASQGQFNQPQHF. The CDR3 bases are TGTGCCAGCCAAGGACAGTTCAATCAGCCCCAGCATTTT.

Only one count was recorded for this clone. The sample holds other DNA sequences that translate to the same CDR3. The chain links TRBV19 to TRBJ2-7; possibly TRBD2 for D (6 bases). The CDR3 is 13 residues long. Germline V gives CDR1 LNHDA, CDR2 SQIVND (reference sequence). Trimming left V 2 bases short and J 3 bases short, with 8 bases between. The DNA for the CDR3 is TGTGCCAGTAGTATAAGGGAGGACTACGAGCAGTACTTC. Residues: CASSIREDYEQYF.

The sample holds a few counts of this clone. CDR3 DNA: TGTGCCAGCAAAGGGCAGGGCGGCTATGGCTACACCTTC. Its translation is CASKGQGGYGYTF. This chain links TRBV6-1 with TRBJ1-2; maybe TRBD1 (5 bases). This CDR3 spans 13 amino acids. With 7 bases removed from V and 4 bases from J, the gap between germline ends came to 13 bases. Germline V gives CDR1 MNHNS, CDR2 SASEGT.

This clone was picked up one time. This sequence joins TRBV6-5 and TRBJ2-7; 8 bases map to TRBD2. The CDR3 has 15 amino acids. Per germline, CDR1 MNHEY and CDR2 SVGAGI. With 6 bases clipped from V and 1 base from J, the junction kept 8 bases outside the gene matches. The CDR3 nucleotides are TGTGCCAGCAGACCCGGACTAGCTGGTTCCTACGAGCAGTACGTC. Translation: CASRPGLAGSYEQYV.

Points on this clone: This CDR3 is missing its conserved last phenylalanine or tryptophan, likely due to a read error. The rearrangement uses TRBV28 and TRBJ1-2; tentatively, D is TRBD1 (5 bases). Germline loops: CDR1 MDHEN, CDR2 SYDVKM. Trimming removed 7 bases at V and 4 bases at J, with 16 bases between. The length of the CDR3 is 14 residues. The CDR3 reads CASNLGGMVYGYTL. The CDR3 region has the DNA TGTGCCAGCAACCTGGGGGGGATGGTCTATGGCTACACCCTC.

The chain couples TRBV27 to TRBJ1-2, with TRBD1 identical over 7 bases. The CDR3 is 13 residues long. In germline, CDR1 is MNHEY, CDR2 SMNVEV (reference sequence). V gave up 6 bases and J gave up 2 bases; unmatched junction bases: 3. DNA of the CDR3: TGTGCCAGCAGGGGACAGTTGAACTATGGCTACACCTTC. As protein: CASRGQLNYGYTF.

This chain joins TRBV4-2 and TRBJ2-2; maybe TRBD1 (6 bases). V was cut by 2 bases and J by 0 bases, with 10 bases left in between. Germline lookup yields CDR1 LGHNA and CDR2 YNFKEQ. This CDR3 is built from 16 residues. The CDR3 sequence: CASSQSWTANTGELFF. The CDR3 coding sequence is TGTGCCAGCAGCCAATCCTGGACAGCGAACACCGGGGAGCTGTTTTTT.

V usage is TRBV28 and J usage is TRBJ1-6; D gene ambiguous. Germline V gene data show CDR1 as MDHEN and CDR2 as SYDVKM. The CDR3 covers 13 residues. V was pared by 8 bases and J by 8 bases, with 13 bases between. For the CDR3, the DNA is TGTGCCAGCGCCTCAGGAGGGTATTCACCCCTCCACTTT. This translates into CASASGGYSPLHF.

This clone was observed a single time. This chain connects TRBV28 to TRBJ1-2; TRBD1 might be the D (6 bases). Germline-derived CDR1 and CDR2 are MDHEN and SYDVKM. The V end was cut by 6 bases, the J end by 8 bases, with 19 bases between. The CDR3 loop spans 14 amino acids. As DNA, the CDR3 is TGTGCCAGCAGCCCGACAGGACAGTTCGGGGGCTACACCTTC. This codes for CASSPTGQFGGYTF.

This chain connects TRBV6-6 to TRBJ2-7; D is perhaps TRBD1 or TRBD2 (6 bases each). The germline V and J ends were trimmed by 2 bases and 4 bases, with 9 bases remaining between them. The CDR3 spans 13 residues. From germline, CDR1 is MNHNY and CDR2 SVGAGI (reference sequence). CDR3 sequence: CASSYGGQYEQYV. CDR3 DNA sequence: TGTGCCAGCAGTTACGGGGGGCAGTACGAGCAGTACGTC.

This chain joins TRBV9 and TRBJ1-1; no clear D gene. There are 14 residues in the CDR3. From germline, CDR1 is SGDLS and CDR2 YYNGEE. Trimming shortened V by 7 bases and J by 5 bases, and 18 bases separated the two germline ends. CDR3 coding DNA: TGTGCCAGCTCAAAAGGGCAGATGGGGACTGAAGCTTTCTTT. Its protein product is CASSKGQMGTEAFF.

This clone occurred a few times. The gene calls are TRBV28 and TRBJ1-5; D is undetermined. CDR1 and CDR2 from the germline V gene are MDHEN and SYDVKM. Between the trimmed V and J ends, which lost 3 bases and 0 bases, there was a span of 12 bases. CDR3 length: 16 residues. The CDR3: CASSFGSLVSNQPQHF. For the CDR3, the DNA is TGTGCCAGCAGTTTTGGGAGTCTAGTTAGCAATCAGCCCCAGCATTTT.

This chain uses TRBV28 with TRBJ2-7; D remains unclear. V was cut by 5 bases and J by 0 bases, with 5 bases left in between. The CDR3 is made up of 12 amino acids. The germline CDR1 and CDR2 sequences are MDHEN and SYDVKM. The chain's CDR3 is CASSHHSYEQYF. The CDR3 coding sequence is TGTGCCAGCAGTCACCACTCCTACGAGCAGTACTTC.

This sequence joins TRBV28 and TRBJ1-2; D is unclear. The CDR3 spans 12 residues. In germline, CDR1 is MDHEN, CDR2 SYDVKM. The V and J ends lost 10 bases and 6 bases respectively, with 15 bases between them. The CDR3 DNA follows: TGTGCCACTACGCGGAGGCTCAATGGCTACACCTTC. Protein: CATTRRLNGYTF.

The V and J genes are TRBV7-2 and TRBJ1-5, with 7 bases that match TRBD1. This CDR3 spans 14 amino acids. J was trimmed by 8 bases and V by 4 bases; bases with no gene match: 8. The germline CDR1 and CDR2 sequences are SGHTA and FQGNSA. The CDR3 DNA reads as TGTGCCAGCAGCTCTCTCTACAGGGGAGAGCCCCAGCATTTT. Its translation is CASSSLYRGEPQHF.

J is TRBJ2-7 and V is TRBV6-5, with D uncertain. The CDR3 sequence is 15 residues long. Germline loops: CDR1 MNHEY, CDR2 SVGAGI. V lost 0 bases and J lost 2, with 11 bases in between. CDR3 nucleotide sequence: TGTGCCAGCAGTTACTCGGGGTCAGGCCCCTACGAGCAGTACGTC. This translates into CASSYSGSGPYEQYV.

The chain carries TRBV6-6 and TRBJ2-3, with TRBD2 identical over 7 bases. The CDR3 runs 15 residues. Unmatched junction bases numbered 7, after V lost 6 bases and J lost 1 base. Germline loops: CDR1 MNHNY, CDR2 SVGAGI (reference sequence). The CDR3 here is CASRNLGGGTDTQYF. The CDR3 region has the DNA TGTGCCAGCAGGAACCTGGGGGGGGGCACAGATACGCAGTATTTT.

The chain is built from TRBV7-7 and TRBJ2-5; D gene ambiguous. The V end was cut by 1 base, the J end by 2 bases, with 8 bases between. Per the germline V gene, CDR1 is SSHAT and CDR2 is FNYEAQ (reference sequence). CDR3 length: 14 amino acids. In DNA, the CDR3 is TGTGCCAGCAGCTTAGGGGCAGAGCAAGAGACCCAGTACTTC. Translating gives CASSLGAEQETQYF.

The chain couples TRBV4-3 to TRBJ1-2; weak D call: TRBD1 (6 bases). Germline V gene data show CDR1 as LGHNA and CDR2 as YSLEER. The V and J ends lost 0 bases and 4 bases respectively, with 21 bases between them. The CDR3 loop spans 18 amino acids. CDR3 loop: CASSQDAGALSSFYGYTF. CDR3 nucleotides: TGCGCCAGCAGCCAAGACGCAGGGGCTCTTTCCTCTTTCTATGGCTACACCTTC.

V is TRBV28 and J is TRBJ1-1, with D unresolved. There are 12 residues in the CDR3. The germline gives CDR1 MDHEN, CDR2 SYDVKM. The V gene lost 4 bases and the J gene lost 5 bases, with 8 bases spanning the gap. CDR3 residues: CASSSGLTEAFF. The CDR3, as DNA: TGTGCCAGCAGTTCCGGGTTAACTGAAGCTTTCTTT.

Concerning this clone: Relative to the germline gene, one junction end is altered; a read error may explain this. The J gene is TRBJ2-7, the V gene TRBV2, with unresolved D. This CDR3 has 12 amino acids. Germline V lookup: CDR1 SNHLY, CDR2 FYNNEI. The CDR3 DNA sequence: TGTGCCAGCAGTCAACCGTTAAGGTCCCAAATCTTC. This translates into CASSQPLRSQIF.

In this sample, this clone turned up once. V gene TRBV9 combines with J gene TRBJ2-1, with 12 bases matching TRBD2. CDR1 and CDR2 from the germline V gene are SGDLS and YYNGEE. The CDR3 extends over 16 amino acids. V dropped 1 base and J dropped 7; count of bases not matched to a gene: 6. This CDR3 reads CASSVRLAGALNEQFF. The CDR3 region has the DNA TGTGCCAGCAGCGTACGACTAGCGGGGGCTTTAAATGAGCAGTTCTTC.

The V and J genes are TRBV29-1 and TRBJ2-7, with D perhaps assigned TRBD1 or TRBD2 (6 bases each). The CDR3 spans 12 residues. With 7 bases removed from V and 7 bases from J, the gap between germline ends came to 17 bases. The germline V gene has CDR1 SQVTM and CDR2 ANQGSEA. CDR3 in DNA: TGCAGCGGTGTACAGGGCGCGGGAGAGCAGTACTTC. It specifies CSGVQGAGEQYF.

This chain connects TRBV6-5 to TRBJ2-1; 9 positions agree with TRBD1. This CDR3 region has 14 residues. Germline lookup yields CDR1 MNHEY and CDR2 SVGAGI. With 4 bases clipped from V and 9 bases from J, the junction kept 7 bases outside the gene matches. In nucleotides, the CDR3 is TGTGCCAGCAGTTTTAACAGGGGGCTGAGTGAGCAGTTCTTC. Its translation is CASSFNRGLSEQFF.

The rearrangement links TRBV9 to TRBJ2-3; D gene ambiguous. CDR1 and CDR2 from the germline V gene are SGDLS and YYNGEE. V lost 2 bases to trimming and J lost 5 bases, with 15 bases between them. The CDR3 is 15 residues long. This chain's CDR3 is CASSVRSPLGDTQYF. The CDR3 nucleotides are TGTGCCAGCAGCGTCCGGTCGCCACTGGGAGATACGCAGTATTTT.

This rearrangement joins TRBV7-2 to TRBJ1-1; D is undetermined. The CDR3 is made up of 13 amino acids. Trimming left V 5 bases short and J 2 bases short, with 9 bases between. Germline loops: CDR1 SGHTA, CDR2 FQGNSA. The CDR3 loop is CASSNNRNTEAFF. DNA of the CDR3: TGTGCCAGCAGCAACAATAGAAACACTGAAGCTTTCTTT.

The chain joins TRBV19 to TRBJ1-3; D is ambiguous. V was cut by 9 bases and J by 0 bases, with 24 bases left in between. Germline V gene data show CDR1 as LNHDA and CDR2 as SQIVND (reference sequence). The CDR3 length is 18 residues. The CDR3 spells CASRSGLTQGDSGNTIYF. The CDR3 DNA reads as TGTGCCAGCCGAAGCGGACTCACTCAAGGAGACTCTGGAAACACCATATATTTT.

V is TRBV7-8 and J is TRBJ1-2; TRBD1 might be the D (5 bases). CDR1 SGHVS and CDR2 FQNEAQ come from the germline V gene. The length of the CDR3 is 15 residues. The V gene lost 1 base and the J gene lost 4 bases, with 13 bases spanning the gap. This CDR3 reads CASSLDVRAVYGYTF. The CDR3 bases are TGTGCCAGCAGCTTAGACGTCAGGGCAGTCTATGGCTACACCTTC. The full variable domain, rest sourced from reference TRBV7-8 and TRBJ1-2, is GAGVSQSPRYKVAKRGQDVALRCDPISGHVSLFWYQQALGQGPEFLTYFQNEAQLDKSGLPSDRFFAERPEGSVSTLKIQRTQQEDSAVYLCASSLDVRAVYGYTFGSGTRLTVV.